Listed here are 15 T cell receptor beta chains from one sample, sequenced in a study of blood T cell repertoires in COVID-19. Data came from immunoSEQ multiplex PCR; TCRdb stores just in-frame clones and leaves some out. The sample yields about 230,000 clones, roughly 80% seen once. What was sequenced was peripheral blood. Receptor source: a woman aged 80 or older with acute or convalescent COVID-19.

The chain has TRBV5-1 and TRBJ2-7; possibly TRBD1 for D (6 bases). The CDR3 spans 13 residues. CDR1 and CDR2 (germline): SGHRS, YFSETQ. Trimming removed 5 bases from V and 3 bases from J, with 12 bases in between. DNA of the CDR3: TGCGCCAGCAGTTGGCAGGGGCACTACGAGCAGTACTTC. This codes for CASSWQGHYEQYF.

The chain joins TRBV3-1 (or the pseudogene TRBV3-2) to TRBJ1-5; the D is unclear. Per germline, CDR1 LGHDT and CDR2 YNNKEL (reference sequence). The CDR3 is 17 residues long. V was clipped by 0 bases and J by 7 bases, with 19 bases between them. The CDR3: CASSQDLGGGIGQPQHF. CDR3 DNA sequence: TGTGCCAGCAGCCAAGATCTGGGCGGCGGGATAGGGCAGCCCCAGCATTTT.

This clone was detected a few times. This rearrangement joins TRBV27 to TRBJ2-5; TRBD1 aligns across 8 bases. Germline-derived CDR1 and CDR2 are MNHEY and SMNVEV (reference sequence). V was clipped by 4 bases and J by 5 bases; unmatched bases: 9. The CDR3 contains 15 residues. CDR3 in DNA: TGTGCCAGCAGTTCCCCGGACAGGGTTAGGGAGACCCAGTACTTC. Encoded protein: CASSSPDRVRETQYF.

The V and J genes are TRBV6-4 and TRBJ2-2; 7 bases line up with TRBD1. CDR3 size: 13 residues. The germline V gene has CDR1 MRHNA and CDR2 SNTAGT. V shed 3 bases, J shed 6 bases, and the junction held 1 base outside the gene matches. The DNA for the CDR3 is TGTGCCAGCAGTGAGCAGGGGGCCGGGGAGCTGTTTTTT. This codes for CASSEQGAGELFF.

The CDR3 is CASSDRTGGKDGYTF. In DNA, the CDR3 is TGTGCCAGCAGTGACAGGACAGGGGGAAAGGATGGCTACACCTTC. This chain connects TRBV2 to TRBJ1-2, with 10 bases that match TRBD1. V shed 3 bases, J shed 6 bases, and the junction held 7 bases outside the gene matches. The CDR3 covers 15 residues. Looked up from germline, CDR1 is SNHLY and CDR2 is FYNNEI.

J is TRBJ2-1 and V is TRBV20-1; 7 bases are shared with TRBD2. The CDR3 consists of 11 residues. With 3 bases clipped from V and 14 bases from J, the junction kept 7 bases outside the gene matches. From germline, CDR1 is DFQATT and CDR2 SNEGSKA (reference sequence). CDR3 nucleotides: TGCAGTGCTAGGGGACTAAGCGGGAAGTTCTTC. Its protein product is CSARGLSGKFF.

The V call is TRBV3-1 (or the pseudogene TRBV3-2), the J call TRBJ2-1; 13 nucleotides agree with TRBD2. V lost 5 bases to trimming and J lost 5 bases; unmatched junction nucleotides: 3. The V gene's germline CDR1 is LGHDT and CDR2 YNNKEL (reference sequence). The CDR3 is 15 residues long. The CDR3: CASSSGTSGNNEQFF. For the CDR3, the DNA is TGTGCCAGCAGCTCCGGGACTAGCGGGAACAATGAGCAGTTCTTC.

The V gene is TRBV6-5, the J gene TRBJ1-1; D possibly corresponds to TRBD1 (5 bases). V shed 4 bases and J shed 5 bases, with 14 bases lying between them. CDR1 MNHEY and CDR2 SVGAGI come from the germline V gene. The CDR3 has 14 amino acids. The CDR3 reads CASSSGAGLTEAFF. CDR3 DNA sequence: TGTGCCAGCAGTTCTGGTGCAGGGTTGACTGAAGCTTTCTTT.

This chain links TRBV7-9 with TRBJ2-3, with 8 nucleotides matching TRBD2. V trimming: 5 bases; J trimming: 11 bases; junction bases outside the gene matches: 6. Germline V gene data show CDR1 as SEHNR and CDR2 as FQNEAQ (reference sequence). This CDR3 spans 12 amino acids. The CDR3 sequence: CASSSPGRGQYF. Here the CDR3 DNA reads TGTGCCAGCAGCAGCCCCGGGAGGGGGCAGTATTTT.

This chain links TRBV5-1 with TRBJ1-2, with D possibly being TRBD1 (5 bases). Trimming stripped 0 bases from V and 5 bases from J, with 20 bases between. The germline gives CDR1 SGHRS, CDR2 YFSETQ. The CDR3 spans 17 residues. CDR3 amino acids: CASSLAPGTALGYGYTF. In nucleotides, the CDR3 is TGCGCCAGCAGCTTGGCCCCGGGGACTGCCTTGGGGTATGGCTACACCTTC.

The rearrangement uses TRBV11-2 and TRBJ1-2, with 8 bases fitting TRBD1. Germline V gene data show CDR1 as SGHAT and CDR2 as FQNNGV. The CDR3 length is 14 residues. With V trimmed by 5 bases and J by 4 bases, 6 bases remained unmatched. CDR3 in amino acids: CASSLMTGVYGYTF. Here the CDR3 DNA reads TGTGCCAGCAGCCTGATGACAGGGGTCTATGGCTACACCTTC.

The chain employs TRBV6-5 and TRBJ2-5, with 7 bases that match TRBD1. Germline V gene lookup returns CDR1 MNHEY and CDR2 SVGAGI. V lost 8 bases, J lost 3 bases, and 6 bases stayed unmatched. CDR3 length: 13 amino acids. Here the CDR3 DNA reads TGTGCCAGCTCCGACAGGGCCGAAGAGACCCAGTACTTC. Its protein is CASSDRAEETQYF.

The chain uses TRBV5-1 and TRBJ2-1; the D gene is possibly TRBD2 (6 bases). V dropped 4 bases and J dropped 4 bases, with 15 bases sitting between them. Germline V gene lookup returns CDR1 SGHRS and CDR2 YFSETQ. The CDR3 totals 15 residues. The DNA of the CDR3 is TGCGCCAGCAGCAAGGGGCTAGCGAGGTACAATGAGCAGTTCTTC. Translating it yields CASSKGLARYNEQFF. The full variable domain, completed using reference TRBV5-1 and TRBJ2-1, is KAGVTQTPRYLIKTRGQQVTLSCSPISGHRSVSWYQQTPGQGLQFLFEYFSETQRNKGNFPGRFSGRQFSNSRSEMNVSTLELGDSALYLCASSKGLARYNEQFFGPGTRLTVL.

This sequence joins TRBV5-1 and TRBJ2-1; TRBD2 matches at 13 bases. The CDR3 runs 15 residues. Germline V gene data show CDR1 as SGHRS and CDR2 as YFSETQ. Trimming removed 3 bases from V and 7 bases from J; junction bases left unmatched: 4. CDR3 region: CASSSGLAGSNEQFF. CDR3 nucleotide sequence: TGCGCCAGCAGCTCGGGACTAGCGGGAAGTAATGAGCAGTTCTTC.

This clone was seen only a few times. The chain couples TRBV4-1 to TRBJ1-1; D gene uncertain. Germline CDR1 is MGHRA and CDR2 is YSYEKL. The V end was cut by 1 base, the J end by 0 bases, with 9 bases between. CDR3 length equals 15 residues. The DNA for the CDR3 is TGCGCCAGCAGCCAAGTGCTTCGGGTGAACACTGAAGCTTTCTTT. Amino acids: CASSQVLRVNTEAFF.